Listed here is a single TCR beta chain. This CDR3 has 13 residues. Germline lookup yields CDR1 SEHNR and CDR2 FQNEAQ (reference sequence). V was pared by 7 bases and J by 8 bases, with 6 bases of the junction left unmatched. The data were taken from a study of T cell responses to AZD1222 COVID-19 vaccine. Clones were sequenced by immunoSEQ multiplex PCR, and TCRdb holds only the in-frame ones, with some missing. Among fewer than 120,000 clones listed, 80% to 90% were seen once. Pooling was applied to second doses at about 4 or about 12 weeks. This receptor was obtained from an adult who received the AZD1222 COVID-19 vaccine. The J gene is TRBJ1-4, the V gene TRBV7-9; TRBD1 aligns across 8 bases. The sequences come from peripheral blood, collected 28 days after the second AZD1222 dose. The CDR3 coding sequence is TGTGCCAGCAACCCGACAGGGGACGAAAAACTGTTTTTT. Its protein product is CASNPTGDEKLFF.